This passage covers 6 T cell receptor beta chains from one sample sequenced in a study of cytomegalovirus exposure and HLA in healthy donors (dated by TCRdb to about 2017). Library preparation was by the immunoSEQ multiplex PCR assay. For the multiplex PCR, a mixture combining 60 forward primers for TCR Vbeta segments and 13 reverse primers for TCR Jbeta segments was used. The table comes from immuneACCESS by way of TCRdb, which keeps in-frame sequences with V and J called. Part of the clones is missing from these tables; in studies checked, under half for an unresolved V gene and the rest for unknown reasons. The table for this sample lists 100,000 to 150,000 clones; 80% of them were counted only once. The ten largest account for approximately 10% of the sample. Specimen: PBMCs. The receptor set was obtained from a man between 25 and 39 years old in good health and CMV-seropositive.

Points on this clone: One end of the junction varies from germline; a read error may be responsible. This chain uses TRBV19 with TRBJ2-5; TRBD1 aligns across 8 bases. The J call may be in error: the DNA end matches TRBJ2-7 better. Germline-derived CDR1 and CDR2 are LNHDA and SQIVND (reference sequence). This CDR3 has 14 amino acids. The CDR3 loop is CASSLETGVNEQYF. The CDR3 DNA reads TGTGCCAGTAGTCTAGAGACAGGGGTGAACGAGCAGTACTTC.

The CDR3 reads CASSTIQGPNTEAFF. CDR3 DNA: TGTGCCAGCAGCACCATACAGGGTCCGAACACTGAAGCTTTCTTT. V usage is TRBV7-8 and J usage is TRBJ1-1; D might be TRBD1 (6 bases). The CDR3 has 15 amino acids. V gave up 5 bases and J gave up 1 base, with 14 bases separating them. Per germline, CDR1 SGHVS and CDR2 FQNEAQ.

The chain recombines TRBV7-2 with TRBJ1-4; D is possibly TRBD1 (6 bases). CDR3 length equals 16 residues. The V and J ends lost 1 base and 8 bases respectively, with 17 bases between them. Germline-derived CDR1 and CDR2 are SGHTA and FQGNSA. For the CDR3, the DNA is TGTGCCAGCAGCTTAGGATGGTTGGGGGCTCAAGAAAAACTGTTTTTT. Translation gives CASSLGWLGAQEKLFF.

The rearrangement joins TRBV9 to TRBJ1-1; D possibly corresponds to TRBD1 (6 bases). V gave up 1 base and J gave up 7 bases, with 17 bases separating them. The CDR3 has 15 residues. CDR1 is SGDLS and CDR2 is YYNGEE in the germline V gene. As DNA, the CDR3 is TGTGCCAGCAGCGTAAGGTTAGGGGGGGAGGGTGAAGCTTTCTTT. Amino acids: CASSVRLGGEGEAFF.

The genes are TRBV5-1 and TRBJ1-1; 7 nucleotides agree with TRBD1. The CDR3 length is 13 residues. V lost 2 bases and J lost 5; bases outside the gene matches: 3. Germline CDR1 and CDR2: SGHRS and YFSETQ. CDR3 bases: TGCGCCAGCAGCTTTCAGGGGGTTACTGAAGCTTTCTTT. Protein product: CASSFQGVTEAFF.

V is TRBV2 and J is TRBJ1-5, with D perhaps matching TRBD1 (6 bases). V was cut by 6 bases and J by 1 base, with 10 bases left in between. The germline V gene has CDR1 SNHLY and CDR2 FYNNEI. The CDR3 is 14 residues long. This CDR3 reads CASSRGDSNQPQHF. CDR3 nucleotide sequence: TGTGCCAGCAGCAGGGGAGACAGCAATCAGCCCCAGCATTTT.